The 15 T cell receptor beta chains presented below share a single source sample, sequenced in a study of shared clonotypes between healthy human individuals. CD45RO negativity and positive selection for CCR7 defined naive CD8 cells, a population that excluded terminally differentiated effector memory CD45RA+ cells. Profiled with immunoSEQ multiplex PCR; TCRdb holds only in-frame clones, not every one. The sample lists 1.5 million to 2.5 million clones, roughly 95% occurring once. The specimen sequenced was naive CD8+ T cells sorted from blood. The receptor set was obtained from a man aged 18 to 35 in good health.

This chain connects TRBV27 to TRBJ2-3; D assignment may be TRBD1 or TRBD2 (5 bases each). Germline CDR1 reads MNHEY; CDR2 reads SMNVEV (reference sequence). Between the trimmed V and J ends, which lost 5 bases and 4 bases, there was a span of 19 bases. This CDR3 region has 16 residues. The CDR3 sequence: CASSGPGPRLPDTQYF. The CDR3 region has the DNA TGTGCCAGCAGTGGCCCGGGACCTAGGCTCCCAGATACGCAGTATTTT.

This chain links TRBV4-3 with TRBJ2-5, with TRBD1 matching over 9 bases. The J segment lost 2 bases and the V segment lost 2 bases, leaving 3 bases of the junction unmatched. Germline loops: CDR1 LGHNA, CDR2 YSLEER. The length of the CDR3 is 15 residues. Here the CDR3 reads CASSQRQGGQETQYF. The CDR3 DNA is TGCGCCAGCAGCCAAAGACAGGGGGGGCAAGAGACCCAGTACTTC.

The V call is TRBV5-8, the J call TRBJ2-1; D remains unclear. CDR1 and CDR2 (germline): SGHTS, YDEGEE. This CDR3 spans 16 amino acids. Trimming took off 0 bases at V and 1 base at J, with 11 bases between the two ends. The CDR3 DNA sequence: TGTGCCAGCAGCTTGGGAGGTTGGGCTTCCTACAATGAGCAGTTCTTC. It codes for CASSLGGWASYNEQFF.

The chain uses TRBV27 and TRBJ2-5; no firm D call. CDR1 and CDR2 from the germline V gene are MNHEY and SMNVEV (reference sequence). The CDR3 is made up of 13 amino acids. V was trimmed by 3 bases and J by 3 bases, leaving 8 bases between them. The CDR3 coding sequence is TGTGCCAGCAGTTTGTTAGACGAAGAGACCCAGTACTTC. Protein: CASSLLDEETQYF.

This clone was recorded once. Other DNA variants within this sample encode the same CDR3. The rearrangement links TRBV4-3 to TRBJ2-7; tentatively, D is TRBD1 (6 bases). V was shortened by 3 bases and J by 2 bases, with 8 bases between the two germline ends. This CDR3 contains 13 residues. Germline CDR1 is LGHNA and CDR2 is YSLEER. CDR3 region: CASSQDRPYEQYF. CDR3 nucleotides: TGCGCCAGCAGCCAGGACAGACCCTACGAGCAGTACTTC.

Turning to this clone: Sequence at one end of the junction differs from germline and may be a read error. The CDR3 DNA reads as TGTGCCAGCAGCTGGACCGGAAGCACCATATATTTT. It specifies CASSWTGSTIYF. The chain joins TRBV5-6 to TRBJ1-3; D is uncertain. The V gene's germline CDR1 is SGHDT and CDR2 YYEEEE. The CDR3 covers 12 residues.

V gene TRBV7-4 combines with J gene TRBJ1-4; maybe TRBD1 (6 bases). The CDR3 contains 19 residues. Germline CDR1 reads SGHVT; CDR2 reads SQSDAQ. The V gene lost 3 bases and the J gene lost 4 bases, with 24 bases spanning the gap. The CDR3 protein is CASSLGLSGTPDLNEKLFF. CDR3 coding DNA: TGTGCCAGCAGCTTGGGTCTCTCCGGGACACCGGACCTTAATGAAAAACTGTTTTTT.

This clone occurred once. The chain has TRBV13 and TRBJ1-1; the match to TRBD1 covers 11 bases. This CDR3 region has 13 residues. The germline V gene has CDR1 PRHDT and CDR2 FYEKMQ (reference sequence). The trim removed 5 bases at V and 10 bases at J, leaving 6 bases unmatched. The CDR3 sequence is CASSRGTGGLAFF. DNA for the CDR3: TGTGCCAGCAGCCGAGGGACAGGGGGGTTAGCTTTCTTT.

V gene TRBV7-9 combines with J gene TRBJ2-2, with no clear D. This CDR3 has 14 amino acids. The germline V gene encodes CDR1 SEHNR and CDR2 FQNEAQ (reference sequence). Trimming pared 2 bases from V and 4 bases from J, leaving 8 bases between. CDR3 nucleotides: TGTGCCAGCAGCTTAAGCACCTCCACCGGGGAGCTGTTTTTT. This sequence encodes CASSLSTSTGELFF.

This CDR3 is CASNSAGEQFF. As DNA, the CDR3 is TGCGCCAGCAATAGTGCGGGTGAGCAGTTCTTC. This sequence joins TRBV10-2 and TRBJ2-1, with D perhaps TRBD2 (5 bases). Germline V CDR1 and CDR2: WSHSY, SAAADI. V lost 7 bases and J 9 bases, leaving 10 bases between the germline ends. This CDR3 is 11 amino acids long.

This clone showed up just a few times. The V and J genes are TRBV5-4 and TRBJ2-3, with 7 bases identical to TRBD2. Germline values: CDR1 SGHNT, CDR2 YYREEE (reference sequence). CDR3 length: 13 residues. The V segment lost 4 bases and the J segment 5 bases; nucleotides outside the gene matches: 4. CDR3 nucleotide sequence: TGTGCCAGCAGCGAGACGGGGGGAGATACGCAGTATTTT. It is translated as CASSETGGDTQYF.

The J gene is TRBJ1-5, the V gene TRBV19; TRBD1 might be the D (6 bases). With 0 bases removed from V and 5 bases from J, the gap between germline ends came to 11 bases. The CDR3 has 15 residues. CDR1 is LNHDA and CDR2 is SQIVND in the germline V gene (reference sequence). CDR3 region: CASSIDRGIDQPQHF. The CDR3, as DNA: TGTGCCAGTAGTATAGACAGGGGCATCGATCAGCCCCAGCATTTT.

In regard to this clone: Other DNA sequences in this specimen translate into the identical CDR3. This rearrangement joins TRBV30 to TRBJ2-7; D is possibly TRBD1 (5 bases). The V end was cut by 0 bases, the J end by 1 base, with 7 bases between. CDR3 length equals 13 residues. The germline V gene has CDR1 GTSNPN and CDR2 SVGIG (reference sequence). The CDR3 bases are TGTGCCTGGAGTGTAGACAGATCCTACGAGCAGTACTTC. Protein sequence: CAWSVDRSYEQYF.

Concerning this clone itself: Other DNA sequences within the sample encode an identical CDR3. The CDR3 spells CASSYGQIYGYTF. In DNA form, the CDR3 reads TGTGCCAGCAGTTACGGGCAGATTTATGGCTACACCTTC. This chain connects TRBV6-5 to TRBJ1-2, with unresolved D. Germline CDR1 reads MNHEY; CDR2 reads SVGAGI. The CDR3 sequence is 13 residues long. V was shortened by 2 bases and J by 5 bases, with 9 bases between the two germline ends.

DNA of the CDR3: TGTGCCAGCGGGCCGTCCGGGGGGGAGCTGTTTTTT. Protein: CASGPSGGELFF. This chain uses TRBV25-1 with TRBJ2-2; D is uncertain. CDR1 and CDR2 from the germline V gene are MGHDK and SYGVNS. This CDR3 is 12 amino acids long. V gave up 8 bases and J gave up 8 bases, with 12 bases separating them.